The clone carrying this TCR beta chain appeared once. What it binds is not known. PCR primers comprised 60 Vbeta and 13 Jbeta primers. Sequenced by immunoSEQ multiplex PCR; TCRdb stores in-frame clones only, minus some. The table includes approximately 78,000 clones, roughly 84% detected once. The data stem from a study of cytomegalovirus exposure and HLA in healthy donors. The CDR3 contains 17 residues. After removal of 5 bases from V and 1 base from J, the junction contained 14 bases not matched to a gene. Germline values: CDR1 SGHRS, CDR2 YFSETQ. General study findings and limits: CMV serostatus alone was available as immune exposure information.

The clonotype originates from a woman between 50 and 59 years old in good health and CMV-seronegative. Sequencing was carried out using PBMCs. The V gene is TRBV5-1, the J gene TRBJ1-1; 7 nucleotides match TRBD1. This CDR3 reads CASRPIDWGQPNTEAFF. CDR3 nucleotide sequence: TGCGCCAGCAGACCGATCGACTGGGGACAGCCGAACACTGAAGCTTTCTTT.